This TCR beta chain was sequenced in a study of blood T cell repertoires in COVID-19. On the study more broadly: Samples representing acute and convalescent COVID-19 were sourced from the United States, Italy and Spain. Sources were T cells, B-cell-depleted T cells, or PBMCs; the material itself was cDNA or gDNA.

The V gene end was trimmed by 3 bases and the J gene end by 7 bases; junction bases not matched to a gene: 12. The CDR3 loop spans 16 amino acids. From germline, CDR1 is SEHNR and CDR2 FQNEAQ (reference sequence). In the original workflow: Estimates of nucleated cell counts were drawn from the amplification of reference gene primers. Libraries were prepared by immunoSEQ multiplex PCR; TCRdb keeps only in-frame clonotypes and omits some of them. V and J calls and clone size come straight from that table; D and trimming were deduced from the DNA. The sample lists roughly 300,000 clones; around 87% were seen once.

This chain joins TRBV7-9 and TRBJ2-7; 10 nucleotides align to TRBD1. This TCR was recovered from a woman in her thirties or forties who had recovered from COVID-19. Source material: peripheral blood. CDR3 protein: CASSFTLQGTGAEQYF. The CDR3 DNA follows: TGTGCCAGCAGCTTCACCCTGCAGGGGACAGGGGCAGAGCAGTACTTC.